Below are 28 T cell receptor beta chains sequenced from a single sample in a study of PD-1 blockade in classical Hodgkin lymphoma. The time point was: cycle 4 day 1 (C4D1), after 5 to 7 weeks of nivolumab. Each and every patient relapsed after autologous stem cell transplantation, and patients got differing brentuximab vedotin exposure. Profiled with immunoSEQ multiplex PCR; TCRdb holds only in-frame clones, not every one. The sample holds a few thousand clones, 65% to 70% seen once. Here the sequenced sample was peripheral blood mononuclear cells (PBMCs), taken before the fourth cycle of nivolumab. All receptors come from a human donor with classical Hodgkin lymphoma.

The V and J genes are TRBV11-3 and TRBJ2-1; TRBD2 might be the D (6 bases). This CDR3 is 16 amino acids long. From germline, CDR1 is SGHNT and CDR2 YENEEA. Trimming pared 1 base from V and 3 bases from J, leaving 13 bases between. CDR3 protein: CASSLGVSGVYNEQFF. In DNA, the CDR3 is TGTGCCAGCAGCTTAGGGGTTAGCGGAGTCTACAATGAGCAGTTCTTC. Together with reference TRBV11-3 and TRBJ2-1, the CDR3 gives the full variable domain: EAGVVQSPRYKIIEKKQPVAFWCNPISGHNTLYWYLQNLGQGPELLIRYENEEAVDDSQLPKDRFSAERLKGVDSTLKIQPAELGDSAVYLCASSLGVSGVYNEQFFGPGTRLTVL.

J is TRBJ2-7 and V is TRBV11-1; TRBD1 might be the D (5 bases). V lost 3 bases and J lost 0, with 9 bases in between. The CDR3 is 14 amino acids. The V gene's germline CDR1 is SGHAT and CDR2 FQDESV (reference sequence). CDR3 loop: CASSLQGLSYEQYF. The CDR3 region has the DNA TGTGCCAGCAGCTTGCAGGGCCTCTCCTACGAGCAGTACTTC.

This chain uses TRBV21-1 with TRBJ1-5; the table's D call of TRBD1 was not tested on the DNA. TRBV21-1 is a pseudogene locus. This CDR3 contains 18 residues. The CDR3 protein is CATDSQGLTYYSNQPQHF. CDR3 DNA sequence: TGTGCTACGGATTCCCAGGGGTTAACTTATTATAGCAATCAGCCCCAGCATTTT.

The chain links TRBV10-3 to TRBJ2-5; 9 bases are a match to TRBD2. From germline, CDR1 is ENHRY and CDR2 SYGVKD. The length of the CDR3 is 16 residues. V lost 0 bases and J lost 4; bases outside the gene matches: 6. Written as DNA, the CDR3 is TGTGCCATCAGTGAGTCGCTAGCGGGAATAGGAGAGACCCAGTACTTC. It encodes CAISESLAGIGETQYF.

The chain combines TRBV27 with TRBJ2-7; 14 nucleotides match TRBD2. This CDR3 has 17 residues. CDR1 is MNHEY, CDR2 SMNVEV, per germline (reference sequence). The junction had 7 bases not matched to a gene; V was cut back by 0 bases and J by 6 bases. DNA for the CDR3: TGTGCCAGCAGTTTATCAGTGGGGACTAGCGGGAGTGGCGAGCAGTACTTC. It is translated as CASSLSVGTSGSGEQYF.

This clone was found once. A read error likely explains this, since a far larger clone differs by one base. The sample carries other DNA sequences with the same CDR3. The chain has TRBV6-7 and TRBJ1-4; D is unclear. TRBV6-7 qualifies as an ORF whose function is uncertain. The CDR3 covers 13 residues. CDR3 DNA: TGTGCCAGCAGTGAGTTCGTTAATGAAAAGCTGTTTTTT. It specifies CASSEFVNEKLFF.

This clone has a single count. This chain's CDR3 is CASSHRLAGDENEQFF. CDR3 in DNA: TGTGCCAGCAGCCATCGACTAGCGGGGGACGAGAATGAGCAGTTCTTC. This sequence joins TRBV7-9 and TRBJ2-1; 12 bases match TRBD2. J lost 7 bases, V lost 5 bases, and 9 bases had no gene match. The CDR3 spans 16 residues. Germline CDR1 reads SEHNR; CDR2 reads FQNEAQ (reference sequence).

In DNA, the CDR3 is TGTGCCAGCAGTGAGACTAGCGGGGACAGGGAGCTGTTTTTT. This translates into CASSETSGDRELFF. The gene calls are TRBV2 and TRBJ2-2; 11 bases match TRBD2. Trimming took 3 bases from V and 9 from J; bases not matched to a gene: 3. The germline gives CDR1 SNHLY, CDR2 FYNNEI. The CDR3 is 14 residues long.

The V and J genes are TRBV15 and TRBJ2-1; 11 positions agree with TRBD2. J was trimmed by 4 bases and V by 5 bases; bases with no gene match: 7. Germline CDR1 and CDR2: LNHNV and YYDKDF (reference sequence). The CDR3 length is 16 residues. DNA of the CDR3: TGTGCCACCAGCCGACACAGACTAGCGGGATACAATGAGCAGTTCTTC. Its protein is CATSRHRLAGYNEQFF.

This chain's CDR3 is CASNLAGGPRETQYF. CDR3 in DNA: TGTGCCAGCAACTTAGCGGGGGGCCCTCGAGAGACCCAGTACTTC. The gene calls are TRBV6-5 and TRBJ2-5; 10 nucleotides match TRBD2. V dropped 7 bases and J dropped 4; count of bases not matched to a gene: 9. The germline V gene encodes CDR1 MNHEY and CDR2 SVGAGI. This CDR3 contains 15 residues.

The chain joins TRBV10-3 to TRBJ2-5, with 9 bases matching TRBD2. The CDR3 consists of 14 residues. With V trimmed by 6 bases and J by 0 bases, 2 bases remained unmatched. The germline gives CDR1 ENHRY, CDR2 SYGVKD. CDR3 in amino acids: CAIRASGDQETQYF. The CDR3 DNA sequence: TGTGCCATCAGGGCTAGCGGGGACCAAGAGACCCAGTACTTC.

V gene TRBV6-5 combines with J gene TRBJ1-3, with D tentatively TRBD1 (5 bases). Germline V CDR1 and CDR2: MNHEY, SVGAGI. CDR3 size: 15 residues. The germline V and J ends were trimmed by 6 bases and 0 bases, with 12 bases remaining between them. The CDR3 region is CASRPDRSSGNTIYF. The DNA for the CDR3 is TGTGCCAGCAGACCCGACAGAAGCTCTGGAAACACCATATATTTT.

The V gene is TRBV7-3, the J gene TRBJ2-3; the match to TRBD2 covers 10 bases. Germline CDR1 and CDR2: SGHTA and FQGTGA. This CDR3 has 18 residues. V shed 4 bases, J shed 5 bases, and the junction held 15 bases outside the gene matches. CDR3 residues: CASSSGLAASSRGDTQYF. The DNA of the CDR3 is TGTGCCAGCAGCTCTGGACTAGCGGCCTCTTCCCGGGGAGATACGCAGTATTTT.

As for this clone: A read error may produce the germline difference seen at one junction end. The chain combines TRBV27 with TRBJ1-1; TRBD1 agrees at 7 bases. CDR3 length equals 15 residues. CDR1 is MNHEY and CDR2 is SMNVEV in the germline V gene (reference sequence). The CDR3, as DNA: TGTGCCAGCAGTCTATCCCTCACAGGGGTAACTGAAGCTTTCTTT. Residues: CASSLSLTGVTEAFF.

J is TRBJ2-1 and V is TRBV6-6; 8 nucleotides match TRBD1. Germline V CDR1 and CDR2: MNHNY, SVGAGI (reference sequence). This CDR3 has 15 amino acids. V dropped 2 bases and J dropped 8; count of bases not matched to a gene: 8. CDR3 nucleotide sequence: TGTGCCAGCAGTTACGGGTTGTCAGGGGGCGATGAGCAGTTCTTC. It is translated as CASSYGLSGGDEQFF.

CDR3 nucleotides: TGTGCCAGTAGTATCTCGGGTGTAGGGGGCACAGATACGCAGTATTTT. Translating gives CASSISGVGGTDTQYF. The gene calls are TRBV19 and TRBJ2-3; tentative D call: TRBD1 (5 bases). Trimming removed 3 bases from V and 1 base from J, with 14 bases in between. Germline values: CDR1 LNHDA, CDR2 SQIVND (reference sequence). CDR3 length: 16 amino acids. Drawing the rest from reference TRBV19 and TRBJ2-3, the complete variable domain is DGGITQSPKYLFRKEGQNVTLSCEQNLNHDAMYWYRQDPGQGLRLIYYSQIVNDFQKGDIAEGYSVSREKKESFPLTVTSAQKNPTAFYLCASSISGVGGTDTQYFGPGTRLTVL.

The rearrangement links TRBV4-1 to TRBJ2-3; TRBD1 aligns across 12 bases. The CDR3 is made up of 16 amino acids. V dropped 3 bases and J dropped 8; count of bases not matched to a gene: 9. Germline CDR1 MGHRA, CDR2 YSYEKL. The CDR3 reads CASSHSPGQGAGTQYF. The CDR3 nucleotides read TGCGCCAGCAGCCACTCGCCGGGACAGGGGGCCGGTACGCAGTATTTT.

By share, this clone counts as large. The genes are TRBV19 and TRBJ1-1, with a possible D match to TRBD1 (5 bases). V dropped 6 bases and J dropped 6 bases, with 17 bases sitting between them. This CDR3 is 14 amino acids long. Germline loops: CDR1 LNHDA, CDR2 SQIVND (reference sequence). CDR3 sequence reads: CASRSGPGRAEAFF. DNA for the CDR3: TGTGCCAGTAGGTCCGGACCAGGGAGGGCTGAAGCTTTCTTT. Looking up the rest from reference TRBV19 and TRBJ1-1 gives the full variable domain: DGGITQSPKYLFRKEGQNVTLSCEQNLNHDAMYWYRQDPGQGLRLIYYSQIVNDFQKGDIAEGYSVSREKKESFPLTVTSAQKNPTAFYLCASRSGPGRAEAFFGQGTRLTVV.

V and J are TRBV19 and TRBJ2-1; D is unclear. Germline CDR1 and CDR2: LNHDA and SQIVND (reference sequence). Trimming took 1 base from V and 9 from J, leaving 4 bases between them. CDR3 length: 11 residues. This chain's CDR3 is CASSIAFEQFF. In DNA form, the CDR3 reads TGTGCCAGTAGTATAGCATTTGAGCAGTTCTTC.

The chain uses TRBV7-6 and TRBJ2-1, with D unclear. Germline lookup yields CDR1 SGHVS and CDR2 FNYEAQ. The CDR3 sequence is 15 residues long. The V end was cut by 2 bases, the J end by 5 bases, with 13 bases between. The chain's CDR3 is CASSLQNSRNNEQFF. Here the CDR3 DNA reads TGTGCCAGCAGCTTACAGAACTCTAGGAACAATGAGCAGTTCTTC.

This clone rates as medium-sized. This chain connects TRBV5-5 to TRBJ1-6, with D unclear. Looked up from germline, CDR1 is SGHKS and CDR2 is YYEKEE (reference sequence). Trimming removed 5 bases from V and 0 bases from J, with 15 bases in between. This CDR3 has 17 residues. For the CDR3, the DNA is TGTGCCAGCAGTCTCGGCTGGCGGAGCTCCTATAATTCACCCCTCCACTTT. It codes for CASSLGWRSSYNSPLHF.

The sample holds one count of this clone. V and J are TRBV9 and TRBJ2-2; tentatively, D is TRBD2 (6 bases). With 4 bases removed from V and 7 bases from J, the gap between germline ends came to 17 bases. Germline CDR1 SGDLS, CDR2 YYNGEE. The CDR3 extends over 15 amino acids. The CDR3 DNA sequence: TGTGCCAGCAGCCGCGATAGAGGGGAGGTCGGGGAGCTGTTTTTT. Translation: CASSRDRGEVGELFF.

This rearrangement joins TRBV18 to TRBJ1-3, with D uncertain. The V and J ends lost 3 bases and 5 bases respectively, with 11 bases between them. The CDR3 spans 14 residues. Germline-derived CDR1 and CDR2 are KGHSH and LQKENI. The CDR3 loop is CASSPTGPRNTIYF. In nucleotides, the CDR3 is TGTGCCAGCTCACCGACCGGGCCCAGAAACACCATATATTTT.

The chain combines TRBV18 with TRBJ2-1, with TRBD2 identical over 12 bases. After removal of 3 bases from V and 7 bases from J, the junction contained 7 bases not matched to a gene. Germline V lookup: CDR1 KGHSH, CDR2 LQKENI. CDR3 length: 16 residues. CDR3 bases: TGTGCCAGCTCACCGGTGACTAGCGGGGGTGGGAATGAGCAGTTCTTC. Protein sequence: CASSPVTSGGGNEQFF.

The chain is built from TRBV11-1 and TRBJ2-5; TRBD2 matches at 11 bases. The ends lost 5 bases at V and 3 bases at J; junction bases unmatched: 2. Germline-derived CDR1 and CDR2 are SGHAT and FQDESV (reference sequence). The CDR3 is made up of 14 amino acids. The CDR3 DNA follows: TGTGCCAGCAGCGGGGGACTAGCGGAAGAGACCCAGTACTTC. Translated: CASSGGLAEETQYF.

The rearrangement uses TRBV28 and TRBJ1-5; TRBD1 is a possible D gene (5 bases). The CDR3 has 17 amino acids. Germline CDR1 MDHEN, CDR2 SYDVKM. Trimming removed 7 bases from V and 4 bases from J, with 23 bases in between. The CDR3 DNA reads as TGTGCCAGCAACACCTACTTAGGGGCATGGACAAATCAGCCCCAGCATTTT. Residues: CASNTYLGAWTNQPQHF.

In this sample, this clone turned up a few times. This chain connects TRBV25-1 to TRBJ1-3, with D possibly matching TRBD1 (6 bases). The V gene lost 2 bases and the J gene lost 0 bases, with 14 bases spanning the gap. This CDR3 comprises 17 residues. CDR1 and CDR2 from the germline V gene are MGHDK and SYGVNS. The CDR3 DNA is TGTGCCAGCAGTGAAATGGGCGGGGGCGGCTCTGGAAACACCATATATTTT. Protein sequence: CASSEMGGGGSGNTIYF. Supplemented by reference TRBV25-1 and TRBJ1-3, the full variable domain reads EADIYQTPRYLVIGTGKKITLECSQTMGHDKMYWYQQDPGMELHLIHYSYGVNSTEKGDLSSESTVSRIRTEHFPLTLESARPSHTSQYLCASSEMGGGGSGNTIYFGEGSWLTVV.

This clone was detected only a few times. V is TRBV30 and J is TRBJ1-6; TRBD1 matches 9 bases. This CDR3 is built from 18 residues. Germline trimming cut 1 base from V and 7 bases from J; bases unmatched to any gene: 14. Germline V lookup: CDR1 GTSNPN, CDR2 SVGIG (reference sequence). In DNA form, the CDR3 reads TGTGCCTGGAGTGCCCTAGCCGGGACAGGGTGGATCAATTCACCCCTCCACTTT. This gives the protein CAWSALAGTGWINSPLHF. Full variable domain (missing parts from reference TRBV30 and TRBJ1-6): SQTIHQWPATLVQPVGSPLSLECTVEGTSNPNLYWYRQAAGRGLQLLFYSVGIGQISSEVPQNLSASRPQDRQFILSSKKLLLSDSGFYLCAWSALAGTGWINSPLHFGNGTRLTVT.